This T cell receptor (beta chain) was documented in a study of response to subunit inactivated influenza vaccine. Trimming took 6 bases from V and 1 from J; bases not matched to a gene: 12. This CDR3 contains 15 residues. Per germline, CDR1 DFQATT and CDR2 SNEGSKA (reference sequence). This clonotype occurred a few times. TCRdb redid the calling of the RT-PCR reads with MiXCR, one entry per CDR3 protein. The sample lists around 580,000 distinct CDR3 sequences; about 11% were seen once. Sequences were derived from PBMCs from blood, sampled on the day of vaccination. The receptor's source is a man aged 50-59 years who received an inactivated influenza vaccine. The chain is built from TRBV20-1 and TRBJ2-7, with 7 bases lining up with TRBD1. As DNA, the CDR3 is TGCAGTGCAAACAGGGGCCCGAGGGGATCCTACGAGCAGTACTTC. Translation: CSANRGPRGSYEQYF.